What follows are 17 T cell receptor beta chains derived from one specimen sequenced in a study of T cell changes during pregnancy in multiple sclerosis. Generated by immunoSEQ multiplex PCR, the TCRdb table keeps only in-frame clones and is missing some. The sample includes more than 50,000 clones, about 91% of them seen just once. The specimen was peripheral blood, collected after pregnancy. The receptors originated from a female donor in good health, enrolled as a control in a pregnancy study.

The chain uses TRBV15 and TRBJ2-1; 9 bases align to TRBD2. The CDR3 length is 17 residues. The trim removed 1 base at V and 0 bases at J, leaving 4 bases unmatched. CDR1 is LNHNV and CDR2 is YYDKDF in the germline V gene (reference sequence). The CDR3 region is CATSRGSSGSSYNEQFF. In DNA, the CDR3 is TGTGCCACCAGCAGAGGGAGTAGCGGGAGCTCCTACAATGAGCAGTTCTTC.

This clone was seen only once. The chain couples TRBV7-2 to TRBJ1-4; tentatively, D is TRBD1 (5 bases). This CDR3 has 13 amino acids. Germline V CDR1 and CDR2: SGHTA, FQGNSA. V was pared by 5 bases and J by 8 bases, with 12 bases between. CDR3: CASSRGLGEKLFF. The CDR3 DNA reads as TGTGCCAGCAGCCGGGGGTTAGGAGAAAAACTGTTTTTT.

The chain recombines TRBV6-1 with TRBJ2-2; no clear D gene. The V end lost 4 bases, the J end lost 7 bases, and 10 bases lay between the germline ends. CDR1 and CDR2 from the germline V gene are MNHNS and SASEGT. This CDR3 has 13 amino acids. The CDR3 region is CASSVGRNGELFF. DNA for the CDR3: TGTGCCAGCAGTGTTGGCCGCAACGGGGAGCTGTTTTTT.

Here the CDR3 DNA reads TGTGCCAGCAGCAATCAGGGGGCCATCCACTACAATGAGCAGTTCTTC. Translated: CASSNQGAIHYNEQFF. V gene TRBV7-9 combines with J gene TRBJ2-1, with 8 positions matching TRBD1. This CDR3 region has 16 residues. Trimming cost V 5 bases and J 3 bases; bases outside gene matches: 9. Germline values: CDR1 SEHNR, CDR2 FQNEAQ (reference sequence).

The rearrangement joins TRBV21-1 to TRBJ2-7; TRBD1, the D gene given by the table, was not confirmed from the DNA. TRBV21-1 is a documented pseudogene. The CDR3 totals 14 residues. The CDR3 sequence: CATKTQGALYEQYF. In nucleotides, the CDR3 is TGTGCCACCAAAACTCAGGGGGCACTCTACGAGCAGTACTTC.

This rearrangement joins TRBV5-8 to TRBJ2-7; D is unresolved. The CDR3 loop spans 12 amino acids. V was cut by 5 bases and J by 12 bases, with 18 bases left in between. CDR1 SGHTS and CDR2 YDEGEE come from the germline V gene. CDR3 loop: CASRPMSQPPYF. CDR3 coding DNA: TGTGCCAGCAGGCCCATGTCACAACCTCCGTACTTC.

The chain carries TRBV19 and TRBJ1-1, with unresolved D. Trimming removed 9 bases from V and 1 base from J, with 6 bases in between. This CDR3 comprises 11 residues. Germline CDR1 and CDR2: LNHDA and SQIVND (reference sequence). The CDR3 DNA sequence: TGTGCCAGCTCCTGGAACACTGAAGCTTTCTTT. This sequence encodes CASSWNTEAFF. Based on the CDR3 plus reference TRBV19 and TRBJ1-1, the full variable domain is DGGITQSPKYLFRKEGQNVTLSCEQNLNHDAMYWYRQDPGQGLRLIYYSQIVNDFQKGDIAEGYSVSREKKESFPLTVTSAQKNPTAFYLCASSWNTEAFFGQGTRLTVV.

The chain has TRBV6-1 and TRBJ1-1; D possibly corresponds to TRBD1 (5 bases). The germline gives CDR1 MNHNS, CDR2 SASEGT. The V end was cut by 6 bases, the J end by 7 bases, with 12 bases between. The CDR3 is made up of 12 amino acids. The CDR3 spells CASSPRGGEAFF. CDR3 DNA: TGTGCCAGCAGCCCCCGGGGGGGTGAAGCTTTCTTT.

This CDR3 is CASSSSYEQYF. The CDR3, as DNA: TGCGCCAGCAGCTCTTCCTACGAGCAGTACTTC. This sequence joins TRBV5-1 and TRBJ2-7; D remains unclear. The CDR3 sequence is 11 residues long. V lost 3 bases to trimming and J lost 1 base, with 2 bases between them. Germline loops: CDR1 SGHRS, CDR2 YFSETQ.

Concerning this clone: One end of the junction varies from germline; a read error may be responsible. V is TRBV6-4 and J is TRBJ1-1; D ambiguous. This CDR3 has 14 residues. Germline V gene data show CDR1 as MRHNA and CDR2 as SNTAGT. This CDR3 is CASSGSTLKTEAFF. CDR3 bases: TGTGCCAGCAGTGGTAGCACTTTGAAGACTGAAGCTTTCTTT.

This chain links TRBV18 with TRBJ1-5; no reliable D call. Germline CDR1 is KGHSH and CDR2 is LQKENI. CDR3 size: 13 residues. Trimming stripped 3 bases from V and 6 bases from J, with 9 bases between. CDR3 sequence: CASSPPSRQPQHF. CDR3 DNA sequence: TGTGCCAGCTCACCCCCGTCGCGTCAGCCCCAGCATTTT.

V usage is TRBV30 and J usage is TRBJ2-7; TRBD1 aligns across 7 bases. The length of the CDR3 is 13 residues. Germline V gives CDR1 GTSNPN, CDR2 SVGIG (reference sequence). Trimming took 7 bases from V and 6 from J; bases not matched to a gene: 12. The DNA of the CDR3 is TGTGCCTTTAAGAGGACAGGACAAGCCGAGCAGTACTTC. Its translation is CAFKRTGQAEQYF.

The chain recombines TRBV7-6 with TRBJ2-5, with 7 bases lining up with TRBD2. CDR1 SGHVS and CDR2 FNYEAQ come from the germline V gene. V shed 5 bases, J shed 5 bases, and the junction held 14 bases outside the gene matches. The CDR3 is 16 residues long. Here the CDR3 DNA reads TGTGCCAGCAGCCATAGGGGTACGCGGGAGATGGAGACCCAGTACTTC. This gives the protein CASSHRGTREMETQYF.

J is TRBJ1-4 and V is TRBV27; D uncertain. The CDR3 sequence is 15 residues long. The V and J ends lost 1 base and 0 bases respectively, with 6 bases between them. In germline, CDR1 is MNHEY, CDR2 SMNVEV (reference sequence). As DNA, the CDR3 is TGTGCCAGCAGTTTATACGGGACAACTAATGAAAAACTGTTTTTT. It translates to CASSLYGTTNEKLFF.

In DNA form, the CDR3 reads TGTGCCAGCAGCGCCACTAGCGGGGGGGGACCCCCCGCTAACACAGATACGCAGTATTTT. Translated: CASSATSGGGPPANTDTQYF. The genes are TRBV9 and TRBJ2-3, with 13 bases matching TRBD2. The CDR3 is 20 amino acids. V shed 3 bases and J 2 bases; nucleotides not matched to a gene: 15. The V gene's germline CDR1 is SGDLS and CDR2 YYNGEE. Drawing the rest from reference TRBV9 and TRBJ2-3, the complete variable domain is DSGVTQTPKHLITATGQRVTLRCSPRSGDLSVYWYQQSLDQGLQFLIQYYNGEERAKGNILERFSAQQFPDLHSELNLSSLELGDSALYFCASSATSGGGPPANTDTQYFGPGTRLTVL.

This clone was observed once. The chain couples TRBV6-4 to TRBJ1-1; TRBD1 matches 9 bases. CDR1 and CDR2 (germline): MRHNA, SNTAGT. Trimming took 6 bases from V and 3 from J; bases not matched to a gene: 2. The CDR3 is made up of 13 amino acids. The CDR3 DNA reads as TGTGCCAGCAGGCGGACAGGGGACACTGAAGCTTTCTTT. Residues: CASRRTGDTEAFF.

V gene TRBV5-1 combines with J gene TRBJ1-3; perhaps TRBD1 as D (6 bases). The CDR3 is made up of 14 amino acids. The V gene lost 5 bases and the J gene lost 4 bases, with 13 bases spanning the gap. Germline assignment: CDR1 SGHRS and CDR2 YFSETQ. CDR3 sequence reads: CASSSQQGGNTIYF. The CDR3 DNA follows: TGCGCCAGCAGTTCCCAACAGGGAGGAAACACCATATATTTT.